These T cell receptor beta chains were read from a single sample in a study of cytomegalovirus exposure and HLA in healthy donors. The data were produced by immunoSEQ multiplex PCR, yet TCRdb's version contains in-frame clones alone and is incomplete. The sample has some 200,000 clones; roughly 78% are singletons. Sequencing input: PBMCs. The receptors derive from a girl between 10 and 17 years old in good health and CMV-seropositive. The CDR3 runs from the conserved cysteine through the conserved F or W.

v_call,j_call,cdr3_aa
TRBV5-6,TRBJ1-3,CASSLGQLSGNTIYF
TRBV4-1,TRBJ2-4,CASSQPREGIAKNIQYF
TRBV11-2,TRBJ2-7,CASSLVPSVTIGEQYF
TRBV7-2,TRBJ1-2,CASSFGTGGNGYTF
TRBV6-1,TRBJ2-7,CAGAGRPAYEQYF
TRBV9,TRBJ2-3,CASSVGSGGTTDTQYF
TRBV19,TRBJ1-1,CATILRRGKELTEAFF
TRBV2,TRBJ1-2,CASSERGGGNNNYGYTF
TRBV11-3,TRBJ1-6,CASSSTPGGGGNYNSPLHF
TRBV11-2,TRBJ1-6,CASSSRDSNSPLHF
TRBV7-2,TRBJ2-7,CASSLVGSNYEQYF
TRBV5-1,TRBJ2-4,CASSLRLAGSKNIQYF
TRBV30,TRBJ2-7,CAWSDLQPYEQYF
TRBV7-6,TRBJ1-1,CASSLEDGDTEAFF
TRBV6-5,TRBJ1-1,CASSSGVNTEAFF
TRBV4-3,TRBJ1-1,CASSPSGTGGTEAFF
TRBV29-1,TRBJ1-2,CSVEGGTGLGYTF
TRBV5-6,TRBJ2-7,CASSIAWDRDSYEQYF
TRBV6-5,TRBJ1-3,CASSYSTRGNTIYF
TRBV7-2,TRBJ2-1,CASRNGQGAYNEQFF
TRBV18,TRBJ1-1,CASSPAAGGLTEAFF
TRBV4-1,TRBJ2-7,CASSLQGRYEQYF
TRBV4-3,TRBJ2-7,CASSPGTGPNSYEQYF
TRBV14,TRBJ2-3,CASSQESFLAGETDTQYF
TRBV10-1,TRBJ2-7,CASSDPRDYYEQYF
TRBV13,TRBJ1-2,CASSLSSGLYFSGYTF
TRBV4-1,TRBJ2-2,CASQGGVRTGELFF
TRBV5-4,TRBJ1-3,CASSLVGGAGGNTIYF
TRBV5-1,TRBJ1-4,CASSLGTGGSNEKLFF
TRBV12-5,TRBJ2-2,CASGLVQGAGELFF
TRBV29-1,TRBJ1-2,CSGGTGFSDYTF
TRBV4-1,TRBJ2-7,CASSQDLLAGSYEQYF
TRBV19,TRBJ1-5,CASMGQGANQPQHF
TRBV11-2,TRBJ1-6,CASSLDEGLHSPLHF
TRBV25-1,TRBJ1-4,CASSAPTGYRGVFF
TRBV9,TRBJ1-4,CASSVTGTGFEKLFF
TRBV9,TRBJ2-5,CASSVAPTSSETQYF
TRBV11-3,TRBJ1-2,CASTISGTSYGYTF
TRBV7-9,TRBJ2-2,CASSLLRAGLGFDTGELFF
TRBV6-5,TRBJ2-4,CASTPTGVKNIQYF
TRBV4-3,TRBJ2-1,CASSQGAGHNEQFF
TRBV4-1,TRBJ1-1,CASSQPGSNTEAFF
TRBV7-8,TRBJ2-6,CASSPGSSGANVLTF
TRBV5-4,TRBJ2-7,CASSSNRDPTYEQYF
TRBV6-6,TRBJ1-2,CASRDLTVQGGGYTF
TRBV5-1,TRBJ2-7,CASWEAYEQYF
TRBV18,TRBJ2-3,CASSRTSGGYRDTQYF
TRBV6-5,TRBJ1-2,CASSYDRGDGYTF
TRBV2,TRBJ2-1,CASSEASSGRKQSEQFF
TRBV7-8,TRBJ1-2,CASSPLRDNHYYGYTF
TRBV4-3,TRBJ1-5,CASSQEEGLGQPQHF
TRBV29-1,TRBJ1-1,CSVGDRATEAFF
TRBV5-1,TRBJ2-3,CASSAGVDTDTQYF
TRBV7-2,TRBJ2-3,CASSSLGGPIDTQYF
TRBV4-1,TRBJ1-4,CASSPRAGPGDEKLFF